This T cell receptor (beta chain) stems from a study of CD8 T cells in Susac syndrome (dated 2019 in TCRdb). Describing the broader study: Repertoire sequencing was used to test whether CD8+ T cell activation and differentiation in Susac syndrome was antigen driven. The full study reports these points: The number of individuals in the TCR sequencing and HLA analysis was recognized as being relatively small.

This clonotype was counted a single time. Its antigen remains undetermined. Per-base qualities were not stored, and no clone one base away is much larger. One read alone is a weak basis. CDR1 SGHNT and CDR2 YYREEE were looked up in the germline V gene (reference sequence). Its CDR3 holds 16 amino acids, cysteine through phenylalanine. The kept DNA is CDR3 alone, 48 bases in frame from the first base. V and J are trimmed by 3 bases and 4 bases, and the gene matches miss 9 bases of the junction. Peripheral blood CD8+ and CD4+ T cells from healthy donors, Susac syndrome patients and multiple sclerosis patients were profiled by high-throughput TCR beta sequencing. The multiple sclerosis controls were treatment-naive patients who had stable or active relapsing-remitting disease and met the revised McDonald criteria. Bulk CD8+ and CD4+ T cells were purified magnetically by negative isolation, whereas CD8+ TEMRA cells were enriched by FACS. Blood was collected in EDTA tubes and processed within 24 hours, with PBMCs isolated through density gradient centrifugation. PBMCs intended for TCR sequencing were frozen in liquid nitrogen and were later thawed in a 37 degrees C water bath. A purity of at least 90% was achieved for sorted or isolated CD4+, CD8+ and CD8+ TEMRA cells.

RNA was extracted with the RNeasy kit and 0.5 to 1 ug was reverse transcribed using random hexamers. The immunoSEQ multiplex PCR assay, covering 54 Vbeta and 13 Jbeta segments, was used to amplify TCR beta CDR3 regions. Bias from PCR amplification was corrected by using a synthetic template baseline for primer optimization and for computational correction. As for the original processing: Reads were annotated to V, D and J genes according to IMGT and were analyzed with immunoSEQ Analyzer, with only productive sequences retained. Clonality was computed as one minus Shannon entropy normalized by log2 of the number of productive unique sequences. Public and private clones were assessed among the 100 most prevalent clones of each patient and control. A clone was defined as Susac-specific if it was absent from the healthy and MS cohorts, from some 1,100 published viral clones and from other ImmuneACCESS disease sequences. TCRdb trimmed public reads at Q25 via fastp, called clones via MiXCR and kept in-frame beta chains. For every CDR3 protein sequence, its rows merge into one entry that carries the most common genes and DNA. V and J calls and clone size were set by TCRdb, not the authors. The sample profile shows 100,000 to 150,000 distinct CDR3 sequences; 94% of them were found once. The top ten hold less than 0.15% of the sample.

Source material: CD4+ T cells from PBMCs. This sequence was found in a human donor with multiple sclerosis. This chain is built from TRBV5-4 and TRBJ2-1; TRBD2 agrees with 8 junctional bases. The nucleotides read TGTGCCAGCAGCTCCGGGAGTAGCGGGATTTACAATGAGCAGTTCTTC. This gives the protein CASSSGSSGIYNEQFF.